This T cell receptor (beta chain) derives from a study of T-cell memory formation after mild COVID-19. Study-wide points: In second-wave clones peaking day 37, SARS-CoV-2 specificity remained unconfirmed.

CDR1 is SEHNR and CDR2 is FQNEAQ in the germline V gene (reference sequence). The CDR3 is 14 residues long. The trim removed 9 bases at V and 6 bases at J, leaving 11 bases unmatched. This clonotype was observed a few times. What it binds is not known. TCRdb analysed the 5' RACE reads with MiXCR anew, one entry per CDR3 protein. The table shows 270,000 or so distinct CDR3 sequences, with roughly 18% occurring only once. The chain uses TRBV7-9 and TRBJ2-3, with 8 nucleotides matching TRBD2. This clonotype originated in a man between 18 and 35 years old who had mild COVID-19 (a few samples of this study predate the infection). Cell type and time point are not known. Source material: PBMCs or a T cell subset sorted from them (not recorded which). The CDR3 DNA reads as TGTGCCAGTAGCGCGGGGGGCCCCTCGGATACGCAGTATTTT. Translation gives CASSAGGPSDTQYF.